Below are 27 T cell receptor beta chains sequenced from a single sample in a study of graft-versus-host responses after intestinal transplantation. Responder cells labeled with CFSE (around 200,000) were co-plated with irradiated stimulator cells labeled with violet dye (around 200,000). Method: immunoSEQ multiplex PCR; TCRdb's copy keeps in-frame clones and lacks some. This table holds about 17,000 clones, around 41% found once. Specimen: alloreactive CD8+ T cells from a mixed lymphocyte reaction culture, collected before intestinal transplant. The subset denotes: CFSE-low proliferating T cells sorted from roughly six-day pre-transplant mixed lymphocyte reaction (GvH or HvG direction). Receptors originate from a human patient who received an intestinal transplant.

This clone was counted a few times. The gene calls are TRBV12-2 and TRBJ1-3; the table assigns TRBD1, which was not confirmed against the DNA. TRBV12-2 is a pseudogene. This CDR3 spans 17 amino acids. The CDR3 DNA follows: TGTGCAAGTCGCTTAGGTGGGGACAGGGGATGTGGAAACACCATATATTTT. It yields the protein CASRLGGDRGCGNTIYF.

This clone has more than one count but fewer than ten. This sequence joins TRBV27 and TRBJ1-6; a weak D match, TRBD1 (5 bases). V was cut by 0 bases and J by 7 bases, with 10 bases left in between. The CDR3 spans 15 residues. Per germline, CDR1 MNHEY and CDR2 SMNVEV (reference sequence). CDR3 DNA: TGTGCCAGCAGTTTATCACGGGGGGTGAATTCACCCCTCCACTTT. It codes for CASSLSRGVNSPLHF.

This clone was picked up one time. The J gene is TRBJ2-1, the V gene TRBV10-3; D ambiguous. Germline V gene sequence: CDR1 ENHRY, CDR2 SYGVKD. V lost 4 bases and J lost 5, with 24 bases in between. The CDR3 has 18 residues. Here the CDR3 DNA reads TGTGCCATCAGTGTTCGCCGGACGGCCCACGTTCAGGACAATGAGCAGTTCTTC. It encodes CAISVRRTAHVQDNEQFF.

This clone was detected a few times. The genes are TRBV6-5 and TRBJ2-1, with 10 bases that match TRBD2. The V segment lost 9 bases and the J segment 0 bases; nucleotides outside the gene matches: 5. The CDR3 loop spans 15 amino acids. CDR1 is MNHEY, CDR2 SVGAGI, per germline. This CDR3 reads CASSVAGGSYNEQFF. As DNA, the CDR3 is TGTGCCAGTTCGGTAGCGGGAGGCTCCTACAATGAGCAGTTCTTC.

This clone was seen more than once but under ten times. This chain uses TRBV5-1 with TRBJ1-2; no firm D call. Germline V gene sequence: CDR1 SGHRS, CDR2 YFSETQ. The CDR3 has 13 residues. V shed 0 bases and J shed 8 bases, with 11 bases lying between them. The CDR3: CASSLAKSRGYTF. CDR3 DNA sequence: TGCGCCAGCAGCTTGGCCAAAAGCCGGGGCTACACCTTC.

The V gene is TRBV7-7, the J gene TRBJ2-3; D is ambiguous. V was cut by 5 bases and J by 5 bases, with 8 bases left in between. Germline CDR1 and CDR2: SSHAT and FNYEAQ (reference sequence). The CDR3 runs to 12 residues. The DNA of the CDR3 is TGTGCCAGCAGCCCAATACTAGATACGCAGTATTTT. Translating gives CASSPILDTQYF.

This clone was seen a handful of times. This chain joins TRBV7-6 and TRBJ1-4; 12 bases line up with TRBD1. There are 18 residues in the CDR3. V lost 5 bases to trimming and J lost 6 bases; unmatched junction nucleotides: 13. Looked up from germline, CDR1 is SGHVS and CDR2 is FNYEAQ. CDR3 sequence reads: CASSPGGGTGGRDEKLFF. The DNA for the CDR3 is TGTGCCAGCAGCCCCGGAGGTGGGACAGGGGGCCGGGATGAAAAACTGTTTTTT.

This chain uses TRBV6-6 with TRBJ1-4; D is undetermined. CDR1 and CDR2 (germline): MNHNY, SVGAGI (reference sequence). V was clipped by 5 bases and J by 0 bases, with 10 bases between them. This CDR3 has 15 amino acids. CDR3 bases: TGTGCCAGCAGTAGGACTGCCGCAACTAATGAAAAACTGTTTTTT. It specifies CASSRTAATNEKLFF.

In its sample, this clone was seen a few times. The V call is TRBV27, the J call TRBJ1-3; D not certain. Germline V gene lookup returns CDR1 MNHEY and CDR2 SMNVEV (reference sequence). This CDR3 spans 14 amino acids. V was clipped by 5 bases and J by 2 bases, with 10 bases between them. The CDR3 reads CASSLTRAGNTIYF. CDR3 DNA: TGTGCCAGCAGTCTCACGAGAGCTGGAAACACCATATATTTT.

This chain links TRBV4-3 with TRBJ2-7; 7 bases map to TRBD2. The CDR3 runs to 14 residues. J was trimmed by 3 bases and V by 1 base; bases with no gene match: 3. Looked up from germline, CDR1 is LGHNA and CDR2 is YSLEER. This CDR3 is CASSQGDYFYEQYF. Here the CDR3 DNA reads TGCGCCAGCAGCCAAGGGGACTATTTCTACGAGCAGTACTTC.

The chain employs TRBV4-1 and TRBJ2-7; 14 bases align to TRBD2. Trimming cost V 0 bases and J 1 base; bases outside gene matches: 14. The CDR3 loop spans 21 amino acids. The germline V gene has CDR1 MGHRA and CDR2 YSYEKL. DNA of the CDR3: TGCGCCAGCAGCCAAGATAGGCAGGCCGGGACTAGCGGGAGAGCATCCTACGAGCAGTACTTC. It encodes CASSQDRQAGTSGRASYEQYF.

This chain links TRBV11-2 with TRBJ2-7; no clear D. The V end was cut by 2 bases, the J end by 4 bases, with 9 bases between. The CDR3 is 13 residues long. In germline, CDR1 is SGHAT, CDR2 FQNNGV. CDR3 DNA: TGTGCCAGCAGCTTATGGGAACCGTACGAGCAGTACTTC. This codes for CASSLWEPYEQYF.

The J gene is TRBJ2-1, the V gene TRBV4-2; 10 bases agree with TRBD2. Unmatched junction bases numbered 17, after V lost 4 bases and J lost 5 bases. The CDR3 covers 19 residues. Germline V gene data show CDR1 as LGHNA and CDR2 as YNFKEQ. The CDR3 DNA sequence: TGTGCCAGCAGCCCCCAGGGACCCTCGCTAAGCGGGAGGGACAATGAGCAGTTCTTC. This translates into CASSPQGPSLSGRDNEQFF.

The V gene is TRBV27, the J gene TRBJ1-5; tentative D call: TRBD1 (6 bases). Germline V lookup: CDR1 MNHEY, CDR2 SMNVEV (reference sequence). This CDR3 is 15 amino acids long. V lost 6 bases and J lost 5, with 17 bases in between. CDR3 bases: TGTGCCAGCAGGAAACAGGGTTTGCTCCATCAGCCCCAGCATTTT. Its translation: CASRKQGLLHQPQHF.

This clone came up a few times. For the CDR3, the DNA is TGTGCCATCAGTGAGTCGCCGGAGAGCTATGGCTACACCTTC. It codes for CAISESPESYGYTF. The chain uses TRBV10-3 and TRBJ1-2; no firm D call. V gave up 0 bases and J gave up 4 bases, with 9 bases separating them. CDR3 size: 14 residues. Germline CDR1 is ENHRY and CDR2 is SYGVKD.

The chain couples TRBV11-2 to TRBJ2-1; no clear D. V shed 1 base and J shed 0 bases, with 13 bases lying between them. The germline CDR1 and CDR2 sequences are SGHAT and FQNNGV. The CDR3 extends over 17 amino acids. The CDR3 is CASSLGYKGSSYNEQFF. DNA of the CDR3: TGTGCCAGCAGCTTAGGGTACAAGGGAAGCTCCTACAATGAGCAGTTCTTC.

The chain combines TRBV18 with TRBJ1-2, with 10 bases identical to TRBD1. There are 16 residues in the CDR3. Germline CDR1 is KGHSH and CDR2 is LQKENI. V lost 3 bases to trimming and J lost 6 bases; unmatched junction nucleotides: 10. CDR3 protein: CASSPKAGTGVDGYTF. The CDR3 DNA is TGTGCCAGCTCACCGAAAGCTGGGACAGGGGTTGATGGCTACACCTTC.

The V call is TRBV11-2, the J call TRBJ2-1, with D perhaps TRBD1 or TRBD2 (5 bases each). Germline V gene lookup returns CDR1 SGHAT and CDR2 FQNNGV. The germline V and J ends were trimmed by 1 base and 2 bases, with 9 bases remaining between them. There are 15 residues in the CDR3. The CDR3 DNA follows: TGTGCCAGCAGCTTAGTGGGGGAACCCTACAATGAGCAGTTCTTC. It is translated as CASSLVGEPYNEQFF.

This clone was observed a handful of times. V usage is TRBV4-1 and J usage is TRBJ2-7; D unclear. Per the germline V gene, CDR1 is MGHRA and CDR2 is YSYEKL. This CDR3 spans 12 amino acids. V was cut by 0 bases and J by 7 bases, with 7 bases left in between. This CDR3 is CASSQDSREQYF. The CDR3 DNA reads TGCGCCAGCAGCCAAGATAGCAGGGAGCAGTACTTC.

V and J are TRBV2 and TRBJ1-2; D unclear. The CDR3 has 12 residues. V shed 7 bases and J shed 6 bases, with 12 bases lying between them. Germline lookup yields CDR1 SNHLY and CDR2 FYNNEI. This CDR3 reads CASIGPNNGYTF. CDR3 nucleotide sequence: TGTGCCAGCATAGGACCCAACAATGGCTACACCTTC.

J is TRBJ2-2 and V is TRBV5-1; D is uncertain. CDR1 is SGHRS, CDR2 YFSETQ, per germline. The CDR3 extends over 11 amino acids. The V end lost 4 bases, the J end lost 4 bases, and 2 bases lay between the germline ends. Here the CDR3 reads CASSITGELFF. The CDR3 bases are TGCGCCAGCAGCATCACCGGGGAGCTGTTTTTT.

This clone has more than one count but fewer than ten. J is TRBJ2-7 and V is TRBV20-1; D gene unclear. The CDR3 extends over 9 amino acids. Germline V gives CDR1 DFQATT, CDR2 SNEGSKA (reference sequence). V was shortened by 3 bases and J by 7 bases, with 4 bases between the two germline ends. CDR3 sequence reads: CSARGEQYF. CDR3 coding DNA: TGCAGTGCTAGGGGGGAGCAGTACTTC.

V gene TRBV6-5 combines with J gene TRBJ2-1; maybe TRBD1 (5 bases). The CDR3 extends over 13 amino acids. Germline values: CDR1 MNHEY, CDR2 SVGAGI. V was trimmed by 2 bases and J by 6 bases, leaving 8 bases between them. CDR3 loop: CASSYVGPNEQFF. In nucleotides, the CDR3 is TGTGCCAGCAGTTACGTGGGGCCCAATGAGCAGTTCTTC.

The chain employs TRBV28 and TRBJ2-3; 8 positions match TRBD1. Per germline, CDR1 MDHEN and CDR2 SYDVKM. This CDR3 is built from 15 residues. V dropped 4 bases and J dropped 2; count of bases not matched to a gene: 5. CDR3 residues: CASSSDRAATDTQYF. CDR3 in DNA: TGTGCCAGCAGTTCGGACAGGGCCGCCACAGATACGCAGTATTTT.

The rearrangement joins TRBV6-5 to TRBJ2-5; 9 nucleotides match TRBD2. The CDR3 covers 16 residues. CDR1 is MNHEY and CDR2 is SVGAGI in the germline V gene. Trimming took 4 bases from V and 4 from J; bases not matched to a gene: 10. In DNA form, the CDR3 reads TGTGCCAGCAGTTTATCGTTAGCGGGAGAGGGAGAGACCCAGTACTTC. This sequence encodes CASSLSLAGEGETQYF.

This clone is a singleton in its sample. The chain couples TRBV27 to TRBJ2-1, with 8 bases aligning to TRBD2. Unmatched junction bases numbered 15, after V lost 2 bases and J lost 15 bases. Germline V gene lookup returns CDR1 MNHEY and CDR2 SMNVEV (reference sequence). The CDR3 covers 15 residues. CDR3 residues: CASSLPGGPVNGRFF. The DNA for the CDR3 is TGTGCCAGCAGTTTACCGGGAGGGCCAGTGAACGGGCGGTTCTTC.

Concerning this clone: One end of the junction is discordant with germline, which a read error may explain. The chain joins TRBV5-1 to TRBJ1-4, with D maybe TRBD1 (5 bases). The length of the CDR3 is 15 residues. Germline CDR1 is SGHRS and CDR2 is YFSETQ. This chain's CDR3 is CARSWAGRGGEKLFF. The CDR3 coding sequence is TGCGCCCGCAGCTGGGCGGGGCGCGGGGGGGAAAAACTGTTTTTT.